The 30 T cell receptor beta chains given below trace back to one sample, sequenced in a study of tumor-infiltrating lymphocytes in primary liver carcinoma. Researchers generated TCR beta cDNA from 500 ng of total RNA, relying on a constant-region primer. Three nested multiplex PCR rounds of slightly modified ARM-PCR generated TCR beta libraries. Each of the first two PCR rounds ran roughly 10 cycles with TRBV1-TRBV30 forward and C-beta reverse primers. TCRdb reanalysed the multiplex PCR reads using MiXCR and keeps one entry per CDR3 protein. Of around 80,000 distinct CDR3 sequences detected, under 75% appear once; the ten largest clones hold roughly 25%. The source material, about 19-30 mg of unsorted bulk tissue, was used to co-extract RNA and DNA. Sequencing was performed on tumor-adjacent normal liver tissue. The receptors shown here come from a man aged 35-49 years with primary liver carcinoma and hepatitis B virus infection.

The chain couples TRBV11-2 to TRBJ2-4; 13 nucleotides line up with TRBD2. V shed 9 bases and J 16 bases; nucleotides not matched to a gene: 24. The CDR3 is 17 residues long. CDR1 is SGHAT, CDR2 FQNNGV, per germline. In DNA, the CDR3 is TGTGCCAGGAGCCTTCCCGGGACTAGCGGGACCAAAACCATTCGTTACTTC. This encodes CARSLPGTSGTKTIRYF.

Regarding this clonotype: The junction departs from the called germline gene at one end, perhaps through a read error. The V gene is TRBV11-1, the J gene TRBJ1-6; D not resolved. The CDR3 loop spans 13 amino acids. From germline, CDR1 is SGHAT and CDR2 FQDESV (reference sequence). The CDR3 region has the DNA TGTGCCATCAGCTTAAAAGGGAACTCACCCCTACTCTTT. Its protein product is CAISLKGNSPLLF.

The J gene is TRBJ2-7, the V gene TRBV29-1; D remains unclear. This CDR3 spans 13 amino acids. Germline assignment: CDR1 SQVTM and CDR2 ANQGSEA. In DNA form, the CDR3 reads TGCAGAGTTTCCTACGGCGGTTCTGGCGAGCAGTACTTC. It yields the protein CRVSYGGSGEQYF.

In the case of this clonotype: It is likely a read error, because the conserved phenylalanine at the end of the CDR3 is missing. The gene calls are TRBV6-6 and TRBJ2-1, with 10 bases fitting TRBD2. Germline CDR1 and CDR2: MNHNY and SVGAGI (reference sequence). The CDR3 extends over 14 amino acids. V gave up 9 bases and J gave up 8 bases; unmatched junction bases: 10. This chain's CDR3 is CASSRAGGPHEQFL. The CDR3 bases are TGTGCCAGTAGTCGAGCGGGAGGGCCCCATGAGCAGTTCCTC.

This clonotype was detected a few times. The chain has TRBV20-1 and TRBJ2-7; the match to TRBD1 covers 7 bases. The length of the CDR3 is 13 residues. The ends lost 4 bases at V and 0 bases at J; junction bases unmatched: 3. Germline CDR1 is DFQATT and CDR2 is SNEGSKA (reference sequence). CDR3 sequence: CSANRDSSYEQYF. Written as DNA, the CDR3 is TGCAGTGCTAACCGGGACAGCTCCTACGAGCAGTACTTC.

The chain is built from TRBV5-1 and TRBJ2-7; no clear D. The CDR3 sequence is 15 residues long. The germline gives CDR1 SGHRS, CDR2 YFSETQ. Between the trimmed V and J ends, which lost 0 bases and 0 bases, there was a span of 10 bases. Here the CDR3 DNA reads TGCGCCAGCAGCTTGGGTCGGATGAGCTCCTACGAGCAGTACTTC. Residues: CASSLGRMSSYEQYF.

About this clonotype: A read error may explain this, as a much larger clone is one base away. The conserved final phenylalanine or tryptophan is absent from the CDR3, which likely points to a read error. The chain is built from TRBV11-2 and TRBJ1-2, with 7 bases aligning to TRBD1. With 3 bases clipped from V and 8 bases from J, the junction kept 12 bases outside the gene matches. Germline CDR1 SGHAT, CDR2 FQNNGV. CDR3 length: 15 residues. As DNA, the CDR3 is TGTGCCAGCAGCTTCTCAATCGCAGGGGGAGGAGGCTACACCTCC. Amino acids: CASSFSIAGGGGYTS.

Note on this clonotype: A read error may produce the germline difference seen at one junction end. Here the CDR3 DNA reads TGTGCAAGCAGCAGAACGGAAGTGGGAGAGGAGCAGTACTTC. It is translated as CASSRTEVGEEQYF. The chain carries TRBV7-9 and TRBJ2-7; TRBD2 is a possible D gene (5 bases). CDR3 length: 14 amino acids. CDR1 and CDR2 from the germline V gene are SEHNR and FQNEAQ (reference sequence).

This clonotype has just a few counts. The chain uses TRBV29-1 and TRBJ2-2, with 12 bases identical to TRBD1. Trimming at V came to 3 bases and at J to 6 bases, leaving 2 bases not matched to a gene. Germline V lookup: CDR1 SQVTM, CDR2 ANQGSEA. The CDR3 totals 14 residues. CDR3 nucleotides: TGCAGCGTTGAGGGACAGGGGGCGCCCGGGGAGCTGTTTTTT. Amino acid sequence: CSVEGQGAPGELFF.

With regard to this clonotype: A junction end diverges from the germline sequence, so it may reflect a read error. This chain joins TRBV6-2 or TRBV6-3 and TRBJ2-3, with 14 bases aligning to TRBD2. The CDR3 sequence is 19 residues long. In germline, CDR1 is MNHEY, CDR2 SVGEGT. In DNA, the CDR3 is TGTGTCAGCAGTTATCCCAAGGGACTAGCGGGGGAGAGGGCAGATACGCAGTATTTT. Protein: CVSSYPKGLAGERADTQYF.

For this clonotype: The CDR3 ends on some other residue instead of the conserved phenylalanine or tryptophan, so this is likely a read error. This chain's CDR3 is CASSPLGGSTVSYYEQFL. As DNA, the CDR3 is TGTGCCAGCAGCCCGCTTGGAGGCTCAACGGTCTCCTACTATGAGCAGTTCCTC. The genes are TRBV7-8 and TRBJ2-1; the D gene is possibly TRBD2 (5 bases). The CDR3 runs 18 residues. Germline V gives CDR1 SGHVS, CDR2 FQNEAQ.

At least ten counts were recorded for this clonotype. The CDR3 here is CASGAGGRTGELFF. CDR3 in DNA: TGTGCCAGCGGAGCGGGAGGGAGAACCGGGGAGCTGTTTTTT. V gene TRBV28 combines with J gene TRBJ2-2, with TRBD2 matching 10 bases. The germline V gene encodes CDR1 MDHEN and CDR2 SYDVKM. This CDR3 comprises 14 residues. The V and J ends lost 8 bases and 5 bases, in that order; junction bases with no gene match: 5.

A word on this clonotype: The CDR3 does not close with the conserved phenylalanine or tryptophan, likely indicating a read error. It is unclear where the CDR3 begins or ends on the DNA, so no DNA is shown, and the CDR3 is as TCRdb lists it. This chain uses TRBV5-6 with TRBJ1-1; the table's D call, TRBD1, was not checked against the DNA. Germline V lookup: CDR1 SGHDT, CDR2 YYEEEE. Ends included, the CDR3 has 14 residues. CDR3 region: CASSPGQGNTEALL.

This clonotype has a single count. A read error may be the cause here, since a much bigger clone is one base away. In DNA, the CDR3 is TGCGCCAGCAGCTTGGAACCTCTAGCGGGCAGGCTCTCCGACAATGAGCAGTTCTTC. This encodes CASSLEPLAGRLSDNEQFF. The chain joins TRBV5-1 to TRBJ2-1; TRBD2 agrees at 8 bases. This CDR3 has 19 residues. The germline gives CDR1 SGHRS, CDR2 YFSETQ.

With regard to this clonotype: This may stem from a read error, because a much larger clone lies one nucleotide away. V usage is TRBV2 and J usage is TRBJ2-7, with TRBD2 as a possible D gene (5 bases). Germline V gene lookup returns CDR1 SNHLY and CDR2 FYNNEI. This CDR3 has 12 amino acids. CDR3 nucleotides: TGTGCCAGCAGTGATGCAGACTACGTGCAGTACTTC. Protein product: CASSDADYVQYF.

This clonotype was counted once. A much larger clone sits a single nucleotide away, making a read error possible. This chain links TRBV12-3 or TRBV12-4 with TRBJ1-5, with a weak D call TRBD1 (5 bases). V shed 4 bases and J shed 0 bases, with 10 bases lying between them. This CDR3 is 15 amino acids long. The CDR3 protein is CASSSAGDSNQPQHF. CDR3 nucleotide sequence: TGTGCCAGCAGTTCAGCGGGGGATAGCAATCAGCCCCAGCATTTT.

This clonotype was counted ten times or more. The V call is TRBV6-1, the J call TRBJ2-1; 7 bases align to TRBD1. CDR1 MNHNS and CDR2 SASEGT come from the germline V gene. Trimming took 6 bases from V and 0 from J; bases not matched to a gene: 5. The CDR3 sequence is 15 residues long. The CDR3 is CASSVTGSSYNEQFF. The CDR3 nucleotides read TGTGCCAGCAGCGTGACAGGGAGCTCCTACAATGAGCAGTTCTTC.

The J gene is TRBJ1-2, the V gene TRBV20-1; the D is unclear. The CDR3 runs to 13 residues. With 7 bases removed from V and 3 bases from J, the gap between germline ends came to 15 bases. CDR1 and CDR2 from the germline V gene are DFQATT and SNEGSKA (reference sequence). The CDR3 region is CSDGGPADYGYTF. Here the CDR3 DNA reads TGCAGTGATGGAGGGCCAGCGGACTATGGCTACACCTTC.

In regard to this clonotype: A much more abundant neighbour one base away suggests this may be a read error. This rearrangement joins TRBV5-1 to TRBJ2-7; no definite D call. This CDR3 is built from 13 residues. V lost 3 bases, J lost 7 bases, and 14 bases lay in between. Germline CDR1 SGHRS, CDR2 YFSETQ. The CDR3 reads CASSSGAFYEQYF. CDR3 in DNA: TGCGCCAGCAGCTCGGGTGCGTTTTATGAGCAGTACTTC. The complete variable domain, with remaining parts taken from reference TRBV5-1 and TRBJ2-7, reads KAGVTQTPRYLIKTRGQQVTLSCSPISGHRSVSWYQQTPGQGLQFLFEYFSETQRNKGNFPGRFSGRQFSNSRSEMNVSTLELGDSALYLCASSSGAFYEQYFGPGTRLTVT.

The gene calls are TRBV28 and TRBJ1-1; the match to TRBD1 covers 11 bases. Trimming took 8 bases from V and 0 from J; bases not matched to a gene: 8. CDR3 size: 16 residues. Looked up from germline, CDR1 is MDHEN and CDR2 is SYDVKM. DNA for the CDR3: TGTGCCAGCGGCCCGTGGACAGGGGGCATGAACACTGAAGCTTTCTTT. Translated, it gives CASGPWTGGMNTEAFF.

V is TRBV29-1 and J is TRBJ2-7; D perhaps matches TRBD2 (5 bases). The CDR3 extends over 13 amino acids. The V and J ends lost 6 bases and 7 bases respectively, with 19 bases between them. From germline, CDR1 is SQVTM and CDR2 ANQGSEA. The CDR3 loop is CSVALLGVREQYF. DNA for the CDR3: TGCAGCGTCGCCTTACTGGGAGTAAGGGAGCAGTACTTC.

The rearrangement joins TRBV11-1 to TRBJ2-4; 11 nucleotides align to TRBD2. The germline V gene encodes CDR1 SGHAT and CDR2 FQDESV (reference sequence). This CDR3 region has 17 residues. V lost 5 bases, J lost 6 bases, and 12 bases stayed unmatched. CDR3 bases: TGTGCCAGCAGCCTTCCCGCGACTAGCGGGACCATAAACATTCAGTACTTC. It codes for CASSLPATSGTINIQYF.

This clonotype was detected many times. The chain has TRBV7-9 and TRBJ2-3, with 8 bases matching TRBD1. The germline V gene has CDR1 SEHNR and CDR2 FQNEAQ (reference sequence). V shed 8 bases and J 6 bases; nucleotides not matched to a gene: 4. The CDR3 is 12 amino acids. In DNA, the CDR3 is TGTGCCAGCGGACAGGGTTGGGATACGCAGTATTTT. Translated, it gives CASGQGWDTQYF.

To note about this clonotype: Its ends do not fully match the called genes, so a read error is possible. The DNA for the CDR3 is TGCGCCAGGAGCCAAGCGACGGCCTTCGAGCAGTTCTTC. Encoded protein: CARSQATAFEQFF. The V gene is TRBV4-1, the J gene TRBJ2-1; the D is unclear. Germline V gene data show CDR1 as MGHRA and CDR2 as YSYEKL. The CDR3 runs to 13 residues.

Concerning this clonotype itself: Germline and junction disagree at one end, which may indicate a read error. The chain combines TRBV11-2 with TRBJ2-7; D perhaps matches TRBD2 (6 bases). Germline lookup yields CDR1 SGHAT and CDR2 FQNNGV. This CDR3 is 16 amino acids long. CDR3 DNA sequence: TGCGCCAGTAGCTTAGGTTTTAGGGCGGGGTTGAACGAGCACTACTTC. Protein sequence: CASSLGFRAGLNEHYF.

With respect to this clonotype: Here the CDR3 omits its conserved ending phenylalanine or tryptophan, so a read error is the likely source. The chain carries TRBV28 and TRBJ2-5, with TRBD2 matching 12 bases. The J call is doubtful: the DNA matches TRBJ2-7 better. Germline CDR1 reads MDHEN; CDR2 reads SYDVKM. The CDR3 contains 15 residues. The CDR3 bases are TGTGCCGGCAGTTCCGGGACTAGCGGGTACCACGAGCAGTACATC. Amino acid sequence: CAGSSGTSGYHEQYI.

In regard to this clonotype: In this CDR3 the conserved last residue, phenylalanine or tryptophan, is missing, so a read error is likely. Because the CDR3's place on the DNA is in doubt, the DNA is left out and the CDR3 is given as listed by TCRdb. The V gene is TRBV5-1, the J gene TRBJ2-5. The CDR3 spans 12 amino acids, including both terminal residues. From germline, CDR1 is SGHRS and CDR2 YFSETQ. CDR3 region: CASSLGGETQCL.

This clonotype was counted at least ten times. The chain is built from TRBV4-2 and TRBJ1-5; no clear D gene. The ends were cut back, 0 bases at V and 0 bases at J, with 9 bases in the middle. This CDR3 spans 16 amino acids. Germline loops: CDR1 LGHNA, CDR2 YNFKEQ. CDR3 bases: TGTGCCAGCAGCCAAGAGCCCGGAGTTAGCAATCAGCCCCAGCATTTT. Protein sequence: CASSQEPGVSNQPQHF.

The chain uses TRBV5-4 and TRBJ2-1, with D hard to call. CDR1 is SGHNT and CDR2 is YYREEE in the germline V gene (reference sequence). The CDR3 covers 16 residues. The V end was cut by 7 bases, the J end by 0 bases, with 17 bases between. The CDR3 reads CASCSAASTSYNEQFF. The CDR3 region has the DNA TGTGCCAGCTGCTCGGCAGCGTCAACCTCCTACAATGAGCAGTTCTTC.

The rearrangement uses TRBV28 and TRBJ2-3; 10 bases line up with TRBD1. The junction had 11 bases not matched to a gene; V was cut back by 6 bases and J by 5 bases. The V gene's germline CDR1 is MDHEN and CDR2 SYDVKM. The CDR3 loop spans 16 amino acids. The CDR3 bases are TGTGCCAGCAGATCTATGAGGGACAGGGGTGAAGATACGCAGTATTTT. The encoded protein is CASRSMRDRGEDTQYF. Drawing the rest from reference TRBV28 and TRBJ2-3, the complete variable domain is DVKVTQSSRYLVKRTGEKVFLECVQDMDHENMFWYRQDPGLGLRLIYFSYDVKMKEKGDIPEGYSVSREKKERFSLILESASTNQTSMYLCASRSMRDRGEDTQYFGPGTRLTVL.